The 21 T cell receptor beta chains reported below all come from one sample, sequenced in a study of beta chain features in type 1 diabetes. What was sequenced were expressed TCRB transcripts, since all of the isolated RNA had been reverse transcribed. Only in-frame clones appear in the TCRdb table, and some are missing; sequencing was by immunoSEQ multiplex PCR. The data show more than 300,000 clones, around an eighth seen once. The specimen sequenced was naive CD4+ T cells from blood. The receptor source for this set is a man aged 18 to 30 in good health.

V and J are TRBV7-2 and TRBJ2-1; 12 bases align to TRBD1. Germline V gives CDR1 SGHTA, CDR2 FQGNSA. V lost 3 bases and J lost 12; bases outside the gene matches: 3. The CDR3 covers 13 residues. The CDR3 here is CASSLGQGAMQFF. The CDR3 DNA reads TGTGCCAGCAGCTTGGGACAGGGGGCAATGCAGTTCTTC.

In DNA, the CDR3 is TGTGCCAGCAGCCTCAGGACTAGCGGTTGGGAGACCCAGTACTTC. It encodes CASSLRTSGWETQYF. V is TRBV9 and J is TRBJ2-5; 10 bases are shared with TRBD2. The J segment lost 5 bases and the V segment lost 4 bases, leaving 8 bases of the junction unmatched. Looked up from germline, CDR1 is SGDLS and CDR2 is YYNGEE. CDR3 length equals 15 residues.

CDR3 sequence: CASGGDRLHDGYTF. CDR3 coding DNA: TGTGCCAGCGGTGGGGACAGGCTTCACGATGGCTACACCTTC. The V gene is TRBV5-4, the J gene TRBJ1-2; 8 bases agree with TRBD1. Germline V gene sequence: CDR1 SGHNT, CDR2 YYREEE (reference sequence). The CDR3 has 14 amino acids. The junction had 11 bases not matched to a gene; V was cut back by 7 bases and J by 6 bases. The whole variable domain, remainder taken from reference TRBV5-4 and TRBJ1-2, is ETGVTQSPTHLIKTRGQQVTLRCSSQSGHNTVSWYQQALGQGPQFIFQYYREEENGRGNFPPRFSGLQFPNYSSELNVNALELDDSALYLCASGGDRLHDGYTFGSGTRLTVV.

This chain uses TRBV25-1 with TRBJ1-1; D is unclear. Germline V lookup: CDR1 MGHDK, CDR2 SYGVNS. V lost 7 bases and J 0 bases, leaving 9 bases between the germline ends. There are 13 residues in the CDR3. CDR3 in amino acids: CASTLFVNTEAFF. The CDR3 DNA is TGTGCCAGCACCCTGTTCGTGAACACTGAAGCTTTCTTT.

J is TRBJ2-1 and V is TRBV7-2; TRBD1 matches 8 bases. The CDR3 runs 17 residues. Losses at the gene ends were 1 base for V and 7 bases for J; bases not matched to a gene: 12. The germline gives CDR1 SGHTA, CDR2 FQGNSA. DNA of the CDR3: TGTGCCAGCAGCTTAGTAGGTCCCGGGACAGGACTTAATGAGCAGTTCTTC. It translates to CASSLVGPGTGLNEQFF.

This clone appeared a single time. V is TRBV9 and J is TRBJ2-2; a weak D match, TRBD2 (6 bases). The germline gives CDR1 SGDLS, CDR2 YYNGEE. The CDR3 has 15 residues. Trimming pared 3 bases from V and 3 bases from J, leaving 12 bases between. The CDR3 reads CASSGDSGDTGELFF. In DNA form, the CDR3 reads TGTGCCAGCAGCGGAGATAGCGGAGACACCGGGGAGCTGTTTTTT.

The sample holds many counts of this clone. This chain joins TRBV7-9 and TRBJ2-3, with 8 bases lining up with TRBD2. Germline CDR1 SEHNR, CDR2 FQNEAQ (reference sequence). V dropped 2 bases and J dropped 7; count of bases not matched to a gene: 8. The CDR3 is 15 residues long. The CDR3: CASSLSGAGDHTQYF. In nucleotides, the CDR3 is TGTGCCAGCAGCTTAAGCGGAGCGGGGGATCATACGCAGTATTTT.

This chain uses TRBV28 with TRBJ1-5; tentative D call: TRBD1 (6 bases). CDR1 and CDR2 from the germline V gene are MDHEN and SYDVKM. This CDR3 spans 13 amino acids. V was clipped by 6 bases and J by 4 bases, with 10 bases between them. The CDR3 sequence is CASRDSGNQPQHF. CDR3 DNA sequence: TGTGCCAGCAGGGACAGCGGAAATCAGCCCCAGCATTTT.

The chain combines TRBV6-1 with TRBJ2-4; D unresolved. The germline CDR1 and CDR2 sequences are MNHNS and SASEGT. The CDR3 length is 16 residues. V was clipped by 3 bases and J by 0 bases, with 12 bases between them. CDR3 protein: CASSDFGALAKNIQYF. The CDR3 DNA follows: TGTGCCAGCAGTGATTTTGGAGCTTTAGCCAAAAACATTCAGTACTTC.

This clone has a handful of counts. The chain couples TRBV7-3 to TRBJ2-1; possible D gene TRBD2, 6 bases. This CDR3 spans 16 amino acids. V lost 5 bases and J lost 0, with 14 bases in between. Germline V CDR1 and CDR2: SGHTA, FQGTGA. Written as DNA, the CDR3 is TGTGCCAGCAGCCTTAGCGGCCTCAGCTCCTACAATGAGCAGTTCTTC. Its protein is CASSLSGLSSYNEQFF. Together with reference TRBV7-3 and TRBJ2-1, the CDR3 gives the full variable domain: GAGVSQTPSNKVTEKGKYVELRCDPISGHTALYWYRQSLGQGPEFLIYFQGTGAADDSGLPNDRFFAVRPEGSVSTLKIQRTERGDSAVYLCASSLSGLSSYNEQFFGPGTRLTVL.

In its sample, this clone was seen a few times. This sequence joins TRBV11-2 and TRBJ2-7, with 7 bases that match TRBD1. The length of the CDR3 is 14 residues. J was trimmed by 3 bases and V by 5 bases; bases with no gene match: 7. In germline, CDR1 is SGHAT, CDR2 FQNNGV. CDR3 loop: CASSIRDRSYEQYF. DNA of the CDR3: TGTGCCAGCAGCATCCGGGACAGAAGCTACGAGCAGTACTTC.

This clone showed up just a few times. V and J are TRBV5-1 and TRBJ2-3, with 14 positions matching TRBD2. The CDR3 length is 15 residues. Germline V CDR1 and CDR2: SGHRS, YFSETQ. V lost 4 bases to trimming and J lost 6 bases; unmatched junction nucleotides: 4. The CDR3 reads CASSTRLAGGDTQYF. DNA of the CDR3: TGCGCCAGCAGCACTAGACTAGCGGGAGGGGATACGCAGTATTTT.

This clone was found a few times. The rearrangement links TRBV23-1 to TRBJ2-5, with D perhaps TRBD1 (9 bases). TRBV23-1 has ORF status, its function being uncertain. This CDR3 is built from 19 residues. V dropped 11 bases and J dropped 5 bases, with 36 bases sitting between them. Here the CDR3 DNA reads TGCGCCCCAAAGGGAAAGGGACAGGGACAACGGGAGGGCCGGGAGACCCAGTACTTC. The encoded protein is CAPKGKGQGQREGRETQYF.

J is TRBJ2-7 and V is TRBV9, with D tentatively TRBD2 (6 bases). V was pared by 0 bases and J by 7 bases, with 11 bases between. The CDR3 has 13 residues. Germline lookup yields CDR1 SGDLS and CDR2 YYNGEE. CDR3 DNA: TGTGCCAGCAGCGTAGCGGGGGTGGGAGAGCAGTACTTC. Amino acid sequence: CASSVAGVGEQYF.

The CDR3 DNA sequence: TGTGCCTGGAGTGGTACAATTGAAGCTTTCTTT. The encoded protein is CAWSGTIEAFF. This chain uses TRBV30 with TRBJ1-1, with D unresolved. The CDR3 consists of 11 residues. Trimming cost V 1 base and J 7 bases, with 7 bases left between them. From germline, CDR1 is GTSNPN and CDR2 SVGIG (reference sequence).

The CDR3 DNA follows: TGTGCCAGCTCAGAGGGACAAACCGGGGAGCTGTTTTTT. As protein: CASSEGQTGELFF. This chain connects TRBV18 to TRBJ2-2, with D maybe TRBD1 (6 bases). The ends were cut back, 5 bases at V and 5 bases at J, with 9 bases in the middle. CDR3 length equals 13 residues. In germline, CDR1 is KGHSH, CDR2 LQKENI.

The sample holds many counts of this clone. The rearrangement links TRBV18 to TRBJ2-1, with 9 bases aligning to TRBD2. V shed 6 bases and J 9 bases; nucleotides not matched to a gene: 12. Germline CDR1 and CDR2: KGHSH and LQKENI. The CDR3 totals 15 residues. CDR3 coding DNA: TGTGCCAGCTCCCCTAGCGGGACCAACACTCCTGAGCAGTTCTTC. Translating gives CASSPSGTNTPEQFF.

CDR3 sequence: CASRLNSGTGDRTDTQYF. Here the CDR3 DNA reads TGTGCCAGCAGACTTAACTCCGGGACAGGGGATCGCACAGATACGCAGTATTTT. This rearrangement joins TRBV7-9 to TRBJ2-3; 10 bases are shared with TRBD1. The CDR3 spans 18 residues. The junction had 13 bases not matched to a gene; V was cut back by 6 bases and J by 1 base. Germline V gene sequence: CDR1 SEHNR, CDR2 FQNEAQ (reference sequence).

The count of this clone is one. The V and J genes are TRBV7-3 and TRBJ2-3; 9 bases agree with TRBD2. V shed 4 bases, J shed 3 bases, and the junction held 5 bases outside the gene matches. The CDR3 covers 15 residues. Germline CDR1 is SGHTA and CDR2 is FQGTGA. The CDR3 bases are TGTGCCAGCAGCTCCCAGCTAGCGGGGACAGATACGCAGTATTTT. This encodes CASSSQLAGTDTQYF.

This clone appeared a few times. The chain is built from TRBV11-2 and TRBJ2-3, with D perhaps TRBD1 (5 bases). CDR3 size: 14 residues. Germline V gives CDR1 SGHAT, CDR2 FQNNGV. Between the trimmed V and J ends, which lost 3 bases and 0 bases, there was a span of 7 bases. This CDR3 reads CASSFKGSTDTQYF. The CDR3 nucleotides are TGTGCCAGCAGCTTCAAGGGGAGCACAGATACGCAGTATTTT.

This clone was counted between two and nine times. This chain connects TRBV11-1 to TRBJ1-1; tentative D call: TRBD1 (6 bases). The germline V gene has CDR1 SGHAT and CDR2 FQDESV (reference sequence). The CDR3 is 13 amino acids. V shed 0 bases and J shed 9 bases, with 11 bases lying between them. The CDR3 DNA follows: TGTGCCAGCAGCTTAGCTTGGACAGCTCAAGCTTTCTTT. Translated: CASSLAWTAQAFF.